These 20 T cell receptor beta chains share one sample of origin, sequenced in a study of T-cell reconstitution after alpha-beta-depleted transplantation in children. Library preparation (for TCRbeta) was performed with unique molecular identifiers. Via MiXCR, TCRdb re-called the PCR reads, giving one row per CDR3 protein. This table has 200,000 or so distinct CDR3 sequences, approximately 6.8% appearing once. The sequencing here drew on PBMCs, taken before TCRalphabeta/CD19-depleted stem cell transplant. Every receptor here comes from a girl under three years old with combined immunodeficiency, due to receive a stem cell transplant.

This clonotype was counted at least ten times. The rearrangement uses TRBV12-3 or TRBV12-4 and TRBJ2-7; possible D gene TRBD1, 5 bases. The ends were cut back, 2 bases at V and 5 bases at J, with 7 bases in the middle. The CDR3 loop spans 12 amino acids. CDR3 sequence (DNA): TGTGCCAGCAGTTTACCAGGGAACGAGCAGTACTTC. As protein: CASSLPGNEQYF.

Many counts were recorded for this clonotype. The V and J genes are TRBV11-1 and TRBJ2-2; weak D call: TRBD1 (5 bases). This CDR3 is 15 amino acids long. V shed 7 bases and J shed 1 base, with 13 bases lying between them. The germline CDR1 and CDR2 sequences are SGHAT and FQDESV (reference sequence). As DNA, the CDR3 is TGTGCCAGCATCCAAGGGGCAAGGAACACCGGGGAGCTGTTTTTT. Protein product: CASIQGARNTGELFF. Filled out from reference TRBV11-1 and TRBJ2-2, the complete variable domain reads EAEVAQSPRYKITEKSQAVAFWCDPISGHATLYWYRQILGQGPELLVQFQDESVVDDSQLPKDRFSAERLKGVDSTLKIQPAELGDSAMYLCASIQGARNTGELFFGEGSRLTVL.

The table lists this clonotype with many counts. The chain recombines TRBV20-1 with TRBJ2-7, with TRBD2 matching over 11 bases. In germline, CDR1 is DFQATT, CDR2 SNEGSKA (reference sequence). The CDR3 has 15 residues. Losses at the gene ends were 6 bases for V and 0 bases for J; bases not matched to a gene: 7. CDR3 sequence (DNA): TGCAGTGCCTCCGGACTAGCGGGCCTCTCCTACGAGCAGTACTTC. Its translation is CSASGLAGLSYEQYF.

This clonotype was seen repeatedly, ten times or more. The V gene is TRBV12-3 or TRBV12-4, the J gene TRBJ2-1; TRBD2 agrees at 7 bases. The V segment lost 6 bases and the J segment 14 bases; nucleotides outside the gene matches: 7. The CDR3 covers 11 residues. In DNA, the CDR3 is TGTGCCAGCAGCGAAGGGACTAAGGAGTTCTTC. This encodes CASSEGTKEFF.

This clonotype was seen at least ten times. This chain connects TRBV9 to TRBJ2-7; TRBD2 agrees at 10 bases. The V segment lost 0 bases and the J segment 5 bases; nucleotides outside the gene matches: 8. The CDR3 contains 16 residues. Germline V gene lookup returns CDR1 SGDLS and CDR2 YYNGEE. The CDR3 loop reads CASSVAEREGLHEQYF. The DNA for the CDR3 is TGTGCCAGCAGCGTAGCGGAGCGGGAGGGTCTACACGAGCAGTACTTC.

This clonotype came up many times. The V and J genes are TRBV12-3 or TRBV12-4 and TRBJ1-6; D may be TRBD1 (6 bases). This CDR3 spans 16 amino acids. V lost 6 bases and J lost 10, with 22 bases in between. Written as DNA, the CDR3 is TGTGCCAGCAGCAGGGGCCCCCGCGATTCGGACTCACCCCTCCACTTT. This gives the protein CASSRGPRDSDSPLHF.

The CDR3 sequence: CASSPTGTSEYNEQFF. CDR3 sequence (DNA): TGTGCCAGCAGCCCTACCGGGACTAGCGAATACAATGAGCAGTTCTTC. This chain connects TRBV7-6 to TRBJ2-1; TRBD2 matches 10 bases. This CDR3 is built from 16 residues. CDR1 SGHVS and CDR2 FNYEAQ come from the germline V gene. The V and J ends lost 5 bases and 4 bases, in that order; junction bases with no gene match: 8.

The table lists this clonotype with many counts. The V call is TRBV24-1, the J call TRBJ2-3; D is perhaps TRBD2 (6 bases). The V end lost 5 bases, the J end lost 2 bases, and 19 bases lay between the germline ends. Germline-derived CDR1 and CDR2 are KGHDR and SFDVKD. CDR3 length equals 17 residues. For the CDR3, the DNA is TGTGCCACCAGTGCCTCTGGGGCGGGGCCCCCCACAGATACGCAGTATTTT. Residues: CATSASGAGPPTDTQYF.

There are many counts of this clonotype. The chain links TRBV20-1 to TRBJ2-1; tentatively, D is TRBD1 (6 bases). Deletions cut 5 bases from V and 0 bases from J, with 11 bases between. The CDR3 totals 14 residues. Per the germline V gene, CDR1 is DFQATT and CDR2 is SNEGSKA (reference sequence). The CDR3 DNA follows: TGCAGTGCTTACCTGACAGGCTCCTACAATGAGCAGTTCTTC. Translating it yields CSAYLTGSYNEQFF.

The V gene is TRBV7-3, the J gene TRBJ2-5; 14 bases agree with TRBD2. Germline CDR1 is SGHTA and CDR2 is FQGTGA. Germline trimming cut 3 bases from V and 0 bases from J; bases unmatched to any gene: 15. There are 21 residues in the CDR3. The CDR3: CASSFTLPGLAGGLYQETQYF. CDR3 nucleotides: TGTGCCAGCAGCTTTACCTTACCTGGACTAGCGGGAGGCTTGTACCAAGAGACCCAGTACTTC.

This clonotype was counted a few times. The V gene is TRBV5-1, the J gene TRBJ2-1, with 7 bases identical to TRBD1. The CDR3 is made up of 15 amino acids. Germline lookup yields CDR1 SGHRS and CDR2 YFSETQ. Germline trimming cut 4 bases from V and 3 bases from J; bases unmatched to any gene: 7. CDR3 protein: CASSVRDRGYNEQFF. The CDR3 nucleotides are TGCGCCAGCAGCGTCCGGGACAGAGGCTACAATGAGCAGTTCTTC.

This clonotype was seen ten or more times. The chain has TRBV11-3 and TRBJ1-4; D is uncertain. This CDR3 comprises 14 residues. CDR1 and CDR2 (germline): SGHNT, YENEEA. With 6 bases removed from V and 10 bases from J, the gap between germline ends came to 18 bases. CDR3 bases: TGTGCCAGCAGGTTGCAAATCGGAGACGGAAAACTGTTTTTT. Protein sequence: CASRLQIGDGKLFF. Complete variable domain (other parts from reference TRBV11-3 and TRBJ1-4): EAGVVQSPRYKIIEKKQPVAFWCNPISGHNTLYWYLQNLGQGPELLIRYENEEAVDDSQLPKDRFSAERLKGVDSTLKIQPAELGDSAVYLCASRLQIGDGKLFFGSGTQLSVL.

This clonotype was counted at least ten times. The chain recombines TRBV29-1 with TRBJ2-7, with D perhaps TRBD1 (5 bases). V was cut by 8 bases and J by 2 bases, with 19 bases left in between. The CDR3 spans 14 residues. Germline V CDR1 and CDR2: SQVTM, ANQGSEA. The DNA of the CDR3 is TGCAGCTTCCGCTGTTGGCAGGGAACCTACGAGCAGTACTTC. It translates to CSFRCWQGTYEQYF.

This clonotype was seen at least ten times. As DNA, the CDR3 is TGCGCCAGCAGCTTGAGGGGCGGGGGGGCCTCCAAAAACATTCAGTACTTC. As protein: CASSLRGGGASKNIQYF. The rearrangement links TRBV5-1 to TRBJ2-4; 9 bases agree with TRBD2. Germline values: CDR1 SGHRS, CDR2 YFSETQ. V shed 1 base and J 2 bases; nucleotides not matched to a gene: 7. The CDR3 has 17 residues.

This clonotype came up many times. The CDR3 loop is CSVGAGSSYNEQFF. CDR3 bases: TGCAGCGTTGGCGCCGGAAGCTCCTACAATGAGCAGTTCTTC. The V and J genes are TRBV29-1 and TRBJ2-1, with D uncertain. The germline V and J ends were trimmed by 4 bases and 0 bases, with 10 bases remaining between them. The CDR3 contains 14 residues. Germline CDR1 and CDR2: SQVTM and ANQGSEA.

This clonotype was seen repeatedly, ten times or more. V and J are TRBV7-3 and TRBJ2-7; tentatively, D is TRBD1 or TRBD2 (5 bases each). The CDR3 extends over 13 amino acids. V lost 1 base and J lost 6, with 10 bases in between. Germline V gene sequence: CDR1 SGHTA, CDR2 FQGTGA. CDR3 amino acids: CASSLSPGREQYF. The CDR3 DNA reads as TGTGCCAGCAGCTTAAGTCCGGGGCGCGAGCAGTACTTC.

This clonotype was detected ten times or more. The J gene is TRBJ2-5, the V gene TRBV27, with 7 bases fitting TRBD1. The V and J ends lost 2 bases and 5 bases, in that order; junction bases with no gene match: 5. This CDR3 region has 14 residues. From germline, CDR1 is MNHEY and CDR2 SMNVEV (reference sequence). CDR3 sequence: CASSLMGRGETQYF. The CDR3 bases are TGTGCCAGCAGTTTAATGGGCAGGGGGGAGACCCAGTACTTC.

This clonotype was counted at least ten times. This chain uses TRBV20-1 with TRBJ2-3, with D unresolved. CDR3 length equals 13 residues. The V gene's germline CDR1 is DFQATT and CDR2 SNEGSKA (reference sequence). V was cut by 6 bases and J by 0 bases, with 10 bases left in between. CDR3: CSAQDRSTDTQYF. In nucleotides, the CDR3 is TGCAGTGCCCAAGACCGAAGCACAGATACGCAGTATTTT.

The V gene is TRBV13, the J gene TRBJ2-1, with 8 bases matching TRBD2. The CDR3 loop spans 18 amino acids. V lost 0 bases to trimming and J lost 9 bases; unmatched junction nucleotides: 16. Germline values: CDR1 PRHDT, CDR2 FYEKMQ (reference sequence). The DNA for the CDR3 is TGTGCCAGCAGCTTAGGGCTAGCGGGCCCCATAACACAGGGTGAGCAGTTCTTC. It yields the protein CASSLGLAGPITQGEQFF.

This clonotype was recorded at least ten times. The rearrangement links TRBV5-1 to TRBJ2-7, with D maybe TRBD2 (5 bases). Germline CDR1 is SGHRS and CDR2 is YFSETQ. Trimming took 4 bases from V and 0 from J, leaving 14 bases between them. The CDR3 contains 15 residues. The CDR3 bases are TGCGCCAGCAGCCTGGGAGATAGTTCCTCCTACGAGCAGTACTTC. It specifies CASSLGDSSSYEQYF.